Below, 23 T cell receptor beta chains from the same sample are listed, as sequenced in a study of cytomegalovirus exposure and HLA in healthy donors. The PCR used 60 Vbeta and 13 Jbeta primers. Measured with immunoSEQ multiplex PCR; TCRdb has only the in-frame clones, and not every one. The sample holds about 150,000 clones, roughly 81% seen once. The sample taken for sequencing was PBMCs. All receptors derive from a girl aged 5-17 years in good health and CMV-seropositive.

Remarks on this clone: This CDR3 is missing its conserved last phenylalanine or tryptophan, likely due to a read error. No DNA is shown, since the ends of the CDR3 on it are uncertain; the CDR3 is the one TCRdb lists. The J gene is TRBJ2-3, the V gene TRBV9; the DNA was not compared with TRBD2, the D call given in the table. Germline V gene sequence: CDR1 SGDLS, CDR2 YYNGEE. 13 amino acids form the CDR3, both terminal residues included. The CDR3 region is CASSVEEAGAPSM.

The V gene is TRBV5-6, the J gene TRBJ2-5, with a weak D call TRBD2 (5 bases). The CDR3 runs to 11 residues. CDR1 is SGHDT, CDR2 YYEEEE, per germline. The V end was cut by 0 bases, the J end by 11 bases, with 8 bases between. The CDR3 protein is CASSLEWEQYF. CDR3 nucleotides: TGTGCCAGCAGCTTGGAGTGGGAGCAGTACTTC.

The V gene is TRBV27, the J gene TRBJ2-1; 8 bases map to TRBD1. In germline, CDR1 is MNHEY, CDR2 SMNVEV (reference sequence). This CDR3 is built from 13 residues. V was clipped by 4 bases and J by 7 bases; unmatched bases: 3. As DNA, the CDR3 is TGTGCCAGCAGTTGGGACAGGATGAATGAGCAGTTCTTC. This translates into CASSWDRMNEQFF.

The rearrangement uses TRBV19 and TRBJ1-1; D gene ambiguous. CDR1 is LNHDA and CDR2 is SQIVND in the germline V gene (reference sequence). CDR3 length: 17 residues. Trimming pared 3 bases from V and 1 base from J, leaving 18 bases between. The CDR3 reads CASSMWRETLGNTEAFF. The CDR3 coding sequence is TGTGCCAGTAGTATGTGGAGGGAAACCTTGGGGAACACTGAAGCTTTCTTT.

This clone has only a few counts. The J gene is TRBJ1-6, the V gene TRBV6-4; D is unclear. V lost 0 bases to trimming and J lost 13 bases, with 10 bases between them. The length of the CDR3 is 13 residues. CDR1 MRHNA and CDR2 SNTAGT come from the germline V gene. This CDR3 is CASSDSSASPLHF. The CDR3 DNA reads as TGTGCCAGCAGTGACTCGTCCGCGTCGCCCCTCCACTTT.

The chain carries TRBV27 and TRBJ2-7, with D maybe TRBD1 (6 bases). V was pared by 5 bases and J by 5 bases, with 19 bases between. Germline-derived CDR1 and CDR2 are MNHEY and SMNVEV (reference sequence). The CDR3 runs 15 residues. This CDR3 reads CASSLIGGFQNEQYF. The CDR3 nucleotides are TGTGCCAGCAGTCTTATTGGGGGCTTTCAGAACGAGCAGTACTTC.

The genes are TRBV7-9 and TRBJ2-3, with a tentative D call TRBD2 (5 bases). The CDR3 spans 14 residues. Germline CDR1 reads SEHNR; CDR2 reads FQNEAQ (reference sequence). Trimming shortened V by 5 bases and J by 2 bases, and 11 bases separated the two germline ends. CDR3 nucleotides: TGTGCCAGCAGCCCAGGACTTTCCACAGATACGCAGTATTTT. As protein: CASSPGLSTDTQYF.

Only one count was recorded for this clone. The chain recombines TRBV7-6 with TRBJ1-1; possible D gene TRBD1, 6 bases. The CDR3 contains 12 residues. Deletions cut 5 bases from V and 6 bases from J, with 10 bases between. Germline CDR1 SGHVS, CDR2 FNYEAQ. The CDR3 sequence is CASSQGHSEAFF. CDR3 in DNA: TGTGCCAGCAGCCAGGGACATTCTGAAGCTTTCTTT. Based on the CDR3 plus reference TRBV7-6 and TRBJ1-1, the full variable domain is GAGVSQSPRYKVTKRGQDVALRCDPISGHVSLYWYRQALGQGPEFLTYFNYEAQQDKSGLPNDRFSAERPEGSISTLTIQRTEQRDSAMYRCASSQGHSEAFFGQGTRLTVV.

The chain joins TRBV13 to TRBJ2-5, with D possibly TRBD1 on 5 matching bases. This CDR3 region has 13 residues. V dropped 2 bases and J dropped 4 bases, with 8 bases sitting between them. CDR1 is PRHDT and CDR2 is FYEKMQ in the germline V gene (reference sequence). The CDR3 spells CASSLRGGETQYF. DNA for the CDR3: TGTGCCAGCAGCTTAAGGGGTGGAGAGACCCAGTACTTC.

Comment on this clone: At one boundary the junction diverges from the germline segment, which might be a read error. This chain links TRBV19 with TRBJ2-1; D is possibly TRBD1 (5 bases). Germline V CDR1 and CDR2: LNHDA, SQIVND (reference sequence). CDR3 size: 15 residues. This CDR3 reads CASKGVESSYSEQFF. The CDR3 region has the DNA TGTGCCAGTAAAGGGGTGGAGAGCTCCTACAGTGAGCAGTTCTTC. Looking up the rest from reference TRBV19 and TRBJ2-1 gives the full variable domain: DGGITQSPKYLFRKEGQNVTLSCEQNLNHDAMYWYRQDPGQGLRLIYYSQIVNDFQKGDIAEGYSVSREKKESFPLTVTSAQKNPTAFYLCASKGVESSYSEQFFGPGTRLTVL.

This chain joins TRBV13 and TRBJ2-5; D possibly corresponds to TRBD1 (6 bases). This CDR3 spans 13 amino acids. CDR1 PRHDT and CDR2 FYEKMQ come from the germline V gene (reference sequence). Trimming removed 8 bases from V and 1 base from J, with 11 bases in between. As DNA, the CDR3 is TGTGCCAGCCGTGACAGGACCCAAGAGACCCAGTACTTC. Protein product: CASRDRTQETQYF.

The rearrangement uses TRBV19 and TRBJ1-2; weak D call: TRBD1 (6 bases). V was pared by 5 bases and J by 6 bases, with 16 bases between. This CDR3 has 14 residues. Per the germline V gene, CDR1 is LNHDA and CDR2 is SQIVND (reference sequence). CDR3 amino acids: CASSPKGGFHGYTF. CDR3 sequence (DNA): TGTGCCAGTAGTCCAAAGGGGGGGTTCCATGGCTACACCTTC.

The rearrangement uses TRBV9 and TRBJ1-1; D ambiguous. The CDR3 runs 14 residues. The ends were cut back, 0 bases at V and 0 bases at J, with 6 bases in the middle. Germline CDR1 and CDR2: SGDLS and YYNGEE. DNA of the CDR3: TGTGCCAGCAGCGTAGGAGCGTTGAACACTGAAGCTTTCTTT. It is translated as CASSVGALNTEAFF.

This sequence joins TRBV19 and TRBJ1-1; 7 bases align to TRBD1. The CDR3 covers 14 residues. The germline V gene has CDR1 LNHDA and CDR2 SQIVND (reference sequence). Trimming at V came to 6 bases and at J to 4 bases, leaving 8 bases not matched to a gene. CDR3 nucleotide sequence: TGTGCCAGTAGCCGACCAGACAGGGTCACTGAAGCTTTCTTT. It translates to CASSRPDRVTEAFF. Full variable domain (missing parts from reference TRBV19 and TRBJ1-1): DGGITQSPKYLFRKEGQNVTLSCEQNLNHDAMYWYRQDPGQGLRLIYYSQIVNDFQKGDIAEGYSVSREKKESFPLTVTSAQKNPTAFYLCASSRPDRVTEAFFGQGTRLTVV.

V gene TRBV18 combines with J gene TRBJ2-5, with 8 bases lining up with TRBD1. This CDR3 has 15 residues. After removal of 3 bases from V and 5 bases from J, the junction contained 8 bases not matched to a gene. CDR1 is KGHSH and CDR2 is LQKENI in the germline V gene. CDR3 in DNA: TGTGCCAGCTCACCGAGACAGGGGCGGCGGGAGACCCAGTACTTC. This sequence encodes CASSPRQGRRETQYF.

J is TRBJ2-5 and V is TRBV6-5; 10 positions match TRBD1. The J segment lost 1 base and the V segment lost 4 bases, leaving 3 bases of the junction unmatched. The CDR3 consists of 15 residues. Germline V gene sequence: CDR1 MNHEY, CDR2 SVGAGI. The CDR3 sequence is CASSSDRGPQETQYF. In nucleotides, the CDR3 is TGTGCCAGCAGTTCTGACAGGGGGCCCCAAGAGACCCAGTACTTC.

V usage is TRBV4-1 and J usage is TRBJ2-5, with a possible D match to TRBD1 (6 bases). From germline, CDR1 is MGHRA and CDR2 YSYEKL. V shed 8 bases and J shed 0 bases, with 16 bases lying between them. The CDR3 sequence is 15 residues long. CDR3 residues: CASGSATGNQETQYF. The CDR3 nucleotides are TGCGCCAGCGGATCTGCTACAGGGAACCAAGAGACCCAGTACTTC.

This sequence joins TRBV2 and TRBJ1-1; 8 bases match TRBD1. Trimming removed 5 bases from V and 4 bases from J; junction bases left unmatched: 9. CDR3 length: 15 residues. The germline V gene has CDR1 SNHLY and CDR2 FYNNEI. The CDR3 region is CASSTRQGKSTEAFF. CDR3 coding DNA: TGTGCCAGCAGTACCCGACAGGGGAAGAGCACTGAAGCTTTCTTT. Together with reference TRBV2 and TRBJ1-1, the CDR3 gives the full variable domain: EPEVTQTPSHQVTQMGQEVILRCVPISNHLYFYWYRQILGQKVEFLVSFYNNEISEKSEIFDDQFSVERPDGSNFTLKIRSTKLEDSAMYFCASSTRQGKSTEAFFGQGTRLTVV.

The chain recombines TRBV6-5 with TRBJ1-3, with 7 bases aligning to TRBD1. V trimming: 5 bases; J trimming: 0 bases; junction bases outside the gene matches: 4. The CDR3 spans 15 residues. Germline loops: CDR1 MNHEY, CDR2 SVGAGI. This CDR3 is CASSRDSISGNTIYF. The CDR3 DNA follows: TGTGCCAGCAGTCGGGACAGCATCTCTGGAAACACCATATATTTT.

In nucleotides, the CDR3 is TGTGCCAGCAGCCCAGGGACAGGGGGCGTATCTAATGAAAAACTGTTTTTT. This codes for CASSPGTGGVSNEKLFF. The V call is TRBV7-2, the J call TRBJ1-4, with 12 bases matching TRBD1. The CDR3 is 17 residues long. Germline CDR1 reads SGHTA; CDR2 reads FQGNSA. J was trimmed by 3 bases and V by 5 bases; bases with no gene match: 7.

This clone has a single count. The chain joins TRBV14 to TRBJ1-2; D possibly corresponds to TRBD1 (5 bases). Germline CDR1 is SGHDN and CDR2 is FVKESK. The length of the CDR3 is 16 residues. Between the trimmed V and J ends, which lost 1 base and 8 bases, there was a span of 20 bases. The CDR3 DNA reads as TGTGCCAGCAGCCAAGGGAGCGGCAGGGAGGGAAAAGGCTACACCTTC. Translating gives CASSQGSGREGKGYTF.

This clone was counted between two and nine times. CDR3 coding DNA: TGTGCCAGCAGAAAACGACCGAGGAGGACTGAAGCTTTCTTT. Protein sequence: CASRKRPRRTEAFF. J is TRBJ1-1 and V is TRBV27, with no clear D. This CDR3 has 14 residues. CDR1 is MNHEY, CDR2 SMNVEV, per germline (reference sequence). Trimming pared 6 bases from V and 5 bases from J, leaving 16 bases between.

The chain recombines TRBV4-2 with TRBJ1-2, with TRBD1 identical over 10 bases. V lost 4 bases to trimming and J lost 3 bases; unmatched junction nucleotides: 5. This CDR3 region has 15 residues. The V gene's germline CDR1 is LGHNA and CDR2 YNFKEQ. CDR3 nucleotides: TGTGCCAGCAGCCCAGGACAGGGGGGCGACTATGGCTACACCTTC. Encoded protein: CASSPGQGGDYGYTF.